This T cell receptor (beta chain) was observed in a study of T-cell reconstitution after alpha-beta-depleted transplantation in children. The length of the CDR3 is 15 residues. With V trimmed by 3 bases and J by 2 bases, 4 bases remained unmatched. Germline V gives CDR1 SGHRS, CDR2 YFSETQ. Ten or more counts support this clonotype. Its antigen is as yet unknown. The library targeted TCRbeta and was prepared with unique molecular identifiers. TCRdb independently ran MiXCR on the PCR reads; one entry per CDR3 protein. Of hundreds of thousands of distinct CDR3 sequences listed, about a tenth are singletons. General study results and limits: Several hundred expanded graft clones reportedly were the source of alpha-beta T cells about two months after transplant. The study traced high day-60 TCRbeta diversity in some patients to surviving recipient T cells and thymic progenitors.

The rearrangement links TRBV5-1 to TRBJ2-7, with TRBD2 matching over 11 bases. The sequence was collected from a child less than two years old with acute myeloid leukemia, due to receive a stem cell transplant. This material consisted of PBMCs, taken before TCRalphabeta/CD19-depleted stem cell transplant. CDR3 in amino acids: CASSSRLAGTYEQYF. The CDR3 coding sequence is TGCGCCAGCAGCTCGCGACTAGCGGGGACCTACGAGCAGTACTTC.